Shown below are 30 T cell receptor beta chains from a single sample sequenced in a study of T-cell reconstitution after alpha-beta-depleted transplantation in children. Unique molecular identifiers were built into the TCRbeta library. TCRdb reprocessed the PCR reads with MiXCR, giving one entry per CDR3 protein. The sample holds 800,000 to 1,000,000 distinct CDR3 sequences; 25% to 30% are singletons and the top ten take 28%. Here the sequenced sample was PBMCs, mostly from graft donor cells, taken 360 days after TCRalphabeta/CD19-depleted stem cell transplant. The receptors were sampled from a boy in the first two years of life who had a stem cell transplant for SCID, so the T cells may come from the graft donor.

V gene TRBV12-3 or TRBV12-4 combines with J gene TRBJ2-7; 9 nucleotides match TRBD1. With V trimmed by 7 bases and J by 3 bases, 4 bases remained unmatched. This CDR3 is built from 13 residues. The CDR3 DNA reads TGTGCCAGCACCGCGACAGGGGGCTACGAGCAGTACTTC. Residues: CASTATGGYEQYF.

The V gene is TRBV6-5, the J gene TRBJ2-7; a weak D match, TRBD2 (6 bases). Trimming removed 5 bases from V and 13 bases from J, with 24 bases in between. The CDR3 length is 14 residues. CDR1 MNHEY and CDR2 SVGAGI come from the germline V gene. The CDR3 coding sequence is TGTGCCAGCAGTCACCCGGGAGAAGGCGGGACGGCTTACTTC. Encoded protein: CASSHPGEGGTAYF.

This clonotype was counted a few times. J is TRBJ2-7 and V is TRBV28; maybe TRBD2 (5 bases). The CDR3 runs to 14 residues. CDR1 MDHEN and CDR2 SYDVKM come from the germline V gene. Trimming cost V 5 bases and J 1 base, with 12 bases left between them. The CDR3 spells CASSPKTMSYEQYF. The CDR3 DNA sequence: TGTGCCAGCAGTCCGAAGACTATGTCCTACGAGCAGTACTTC.

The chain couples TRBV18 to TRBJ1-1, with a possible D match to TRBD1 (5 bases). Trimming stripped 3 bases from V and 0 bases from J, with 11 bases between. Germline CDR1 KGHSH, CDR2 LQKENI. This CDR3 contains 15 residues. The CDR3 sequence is CASSPQGPMNTEAFF. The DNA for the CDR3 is TGTGCCAGCTCACCGCAGGGACCGATGAACACTGAAGCTTTCTTT.

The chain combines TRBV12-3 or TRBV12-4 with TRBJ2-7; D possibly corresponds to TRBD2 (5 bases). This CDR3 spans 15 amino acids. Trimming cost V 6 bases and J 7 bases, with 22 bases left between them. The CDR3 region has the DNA TGTGCCAGCAGCCTCGAGGGTATCCCATCGGGGGAGCAGTACTTC. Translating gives CASSLEGIPSGEQYF.

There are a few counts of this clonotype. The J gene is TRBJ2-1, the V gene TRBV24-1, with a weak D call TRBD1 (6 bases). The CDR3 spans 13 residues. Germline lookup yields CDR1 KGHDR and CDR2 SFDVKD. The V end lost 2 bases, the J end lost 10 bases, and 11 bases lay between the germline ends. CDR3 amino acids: CATSDSDRLEQFF. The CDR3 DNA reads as TGTGCCACCAGTGATTCGGACAGACTGGAGCAGTTCTTC.

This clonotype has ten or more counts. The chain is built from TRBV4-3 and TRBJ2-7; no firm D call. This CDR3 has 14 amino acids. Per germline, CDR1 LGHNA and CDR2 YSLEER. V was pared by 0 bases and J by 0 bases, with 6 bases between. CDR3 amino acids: CASSQERSSYEQYF. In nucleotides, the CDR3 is TGCGCCAGCAGCCAAGAACGGAGCTCCTACGAGCAGTACTTC.

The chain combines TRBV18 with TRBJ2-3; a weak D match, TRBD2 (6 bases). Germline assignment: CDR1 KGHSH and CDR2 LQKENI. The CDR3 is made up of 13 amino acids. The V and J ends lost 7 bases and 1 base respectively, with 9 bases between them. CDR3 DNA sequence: TGTGCCAGCTTGGCTAGCGGCACAGATACGCAGTATTTT. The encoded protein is CASLASGTDTQYF.

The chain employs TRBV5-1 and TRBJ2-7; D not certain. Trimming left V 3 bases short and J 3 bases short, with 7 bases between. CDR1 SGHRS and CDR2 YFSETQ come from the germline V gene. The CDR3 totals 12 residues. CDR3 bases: TGCGCCAGCAGCTCTTCTTACTACGAGCAGTACTTC. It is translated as CASSSSYYEQYF.

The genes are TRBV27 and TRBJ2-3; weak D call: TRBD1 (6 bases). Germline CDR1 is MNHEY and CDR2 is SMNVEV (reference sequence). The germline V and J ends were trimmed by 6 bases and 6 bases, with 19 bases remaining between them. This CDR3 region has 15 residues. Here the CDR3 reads CASRAQGVVGDTQYF. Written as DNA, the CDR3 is TGTGCCAGCAGGGCACAGGGTGTAGTGGGGGATACGCAGTATTTT.

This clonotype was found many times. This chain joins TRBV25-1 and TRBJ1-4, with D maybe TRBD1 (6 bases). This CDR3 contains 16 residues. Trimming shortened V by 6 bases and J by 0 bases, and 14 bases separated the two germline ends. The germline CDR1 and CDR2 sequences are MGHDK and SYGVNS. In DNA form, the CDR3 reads TGTGCCAGCAGGGCTAGGGGGGTTGCAACTAATGAAAAACTGTTTTTT. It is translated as CASRARGVATNEKLFF.

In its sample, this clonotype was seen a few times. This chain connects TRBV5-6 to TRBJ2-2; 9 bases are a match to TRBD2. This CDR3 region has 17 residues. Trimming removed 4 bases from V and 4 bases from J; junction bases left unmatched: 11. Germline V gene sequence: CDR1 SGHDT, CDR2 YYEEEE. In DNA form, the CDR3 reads TGTGCCAGCAGCACACCGGGACTAGCATCGGGCACCGGGGAGCTGTTTTTT. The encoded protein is CASSTPGLASGTGELFF. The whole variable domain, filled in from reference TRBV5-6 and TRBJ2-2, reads DAGVTQSPTHLIKTRGQQVTLRCSPKSGHDTVSWYQQALGQGPQFIFQYYEEEERQRGNFPDRFSGHQFPNYSSELNVNALLLGDSALYLCASSTPGLASGTGELFFGEGSRLTVL.

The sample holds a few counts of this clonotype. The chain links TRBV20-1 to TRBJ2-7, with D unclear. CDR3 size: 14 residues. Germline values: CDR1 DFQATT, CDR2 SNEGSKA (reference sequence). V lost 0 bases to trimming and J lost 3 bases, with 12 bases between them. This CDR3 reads CSARDWTGNYEQYF. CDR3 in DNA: TGCAGTGCTAGAGATTGGACGGGTAACTACGAGCAGTACTTC.

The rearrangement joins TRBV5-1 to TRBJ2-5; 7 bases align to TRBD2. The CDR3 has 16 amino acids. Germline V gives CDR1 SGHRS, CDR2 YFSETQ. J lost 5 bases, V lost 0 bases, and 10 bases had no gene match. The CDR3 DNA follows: TGCGCCAGCAGCTTGGGGATACGGGGGGACGTGGAGACCCAGTACTTC. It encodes CASSLGIRGDVETQYF.

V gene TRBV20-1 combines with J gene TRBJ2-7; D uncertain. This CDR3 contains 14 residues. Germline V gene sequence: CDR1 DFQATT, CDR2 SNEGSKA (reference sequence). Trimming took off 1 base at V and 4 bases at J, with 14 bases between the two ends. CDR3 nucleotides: TGCAGTGCTAGAGTGGCGAAAGGTGTGTACGAGCAGTACTTC. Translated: CSARVAKGVYEQYF.

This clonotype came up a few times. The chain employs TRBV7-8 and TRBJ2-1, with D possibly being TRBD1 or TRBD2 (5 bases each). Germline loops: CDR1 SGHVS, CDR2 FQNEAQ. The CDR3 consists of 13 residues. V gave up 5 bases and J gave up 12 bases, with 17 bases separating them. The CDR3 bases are TGTGCCAGCAGCGCGGATGGGACGATCGGGCAGTTCTTC. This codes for CASSADGTIGQFF.

CDR3 loop: CASHTNWGVGEQFF. The DNA of the CDR3 is TGTGCCAGCCATACAAACTGGGGGGTCGGCGAGCAGTTCTTC. This chain links TRBV12-3 or TRBV12-4 with TRBJ2-1; possible D gene TRBD2, 6 bases. V gave up 8 bases and J gave up 10 bases, with 21 bases separating them. The CDR3 is 14 residues long.

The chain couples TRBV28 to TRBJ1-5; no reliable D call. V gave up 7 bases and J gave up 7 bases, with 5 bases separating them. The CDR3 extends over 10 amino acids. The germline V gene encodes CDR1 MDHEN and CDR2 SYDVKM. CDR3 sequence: CASNRQPQHF. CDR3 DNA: TGTGCCAGCAATCGACAGCCCCAGCATTTT.

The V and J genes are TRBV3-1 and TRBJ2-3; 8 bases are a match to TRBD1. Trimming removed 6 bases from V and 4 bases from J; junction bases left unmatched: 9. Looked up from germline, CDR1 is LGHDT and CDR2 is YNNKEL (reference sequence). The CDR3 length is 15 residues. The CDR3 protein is CASRHTGGSADTQYF. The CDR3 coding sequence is TGTGCCAGCAGGCACACAGGGGGTTCGGCAGATACGCAGTATTTT.

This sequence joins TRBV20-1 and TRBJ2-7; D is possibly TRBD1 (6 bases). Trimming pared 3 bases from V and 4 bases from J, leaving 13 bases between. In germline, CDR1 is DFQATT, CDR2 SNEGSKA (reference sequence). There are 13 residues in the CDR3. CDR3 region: CSASHRDGYEQYF. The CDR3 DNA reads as TGCAGTGCTAGTCACAGGGACGGGTACGAGCAGTACTTC.

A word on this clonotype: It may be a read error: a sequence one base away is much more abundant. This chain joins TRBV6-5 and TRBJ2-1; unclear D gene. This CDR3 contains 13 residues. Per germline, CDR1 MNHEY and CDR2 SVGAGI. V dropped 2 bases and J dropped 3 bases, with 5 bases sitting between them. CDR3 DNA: TGTGCCAGCAGTTACAGGGTCTACAATGAGCAGTTCTTC. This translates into CASSYRVYNEQFF.

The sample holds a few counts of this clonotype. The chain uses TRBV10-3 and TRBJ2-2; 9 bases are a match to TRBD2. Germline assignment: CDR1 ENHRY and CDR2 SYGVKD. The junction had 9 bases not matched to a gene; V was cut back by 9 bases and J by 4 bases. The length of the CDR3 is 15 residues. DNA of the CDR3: TGTGCCATGAGGCCGGGACTAGCTTTCACCGGGGAGCTGTTTTTT. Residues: CAMRPGLAFTGELFF.

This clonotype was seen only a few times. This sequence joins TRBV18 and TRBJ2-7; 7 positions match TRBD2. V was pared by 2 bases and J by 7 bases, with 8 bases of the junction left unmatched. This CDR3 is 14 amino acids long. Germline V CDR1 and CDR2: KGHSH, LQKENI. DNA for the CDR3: TGTGCCAGCTCACCAGGGCAGCGGGGAGGAGAGCAGTACTTC. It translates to CASSPGQRGGEQYF.

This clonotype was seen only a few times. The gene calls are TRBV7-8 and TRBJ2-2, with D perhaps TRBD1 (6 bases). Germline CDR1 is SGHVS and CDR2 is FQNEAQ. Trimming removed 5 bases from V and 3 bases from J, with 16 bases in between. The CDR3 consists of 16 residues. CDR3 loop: CASSGSGAFDTGELFF. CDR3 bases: TGTGCCAGCAGCGGATCAGGGGCCTTTGACACCGGGGAGCTGTTTTTT. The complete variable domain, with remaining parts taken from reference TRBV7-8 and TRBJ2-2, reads GAGVSQSPRYKVAKRGQDVALRCDPISGHVSLFWYQQALGQGPEFLTYFQNEAQLDKSGLPSDRFFAERPEGSVSTLKIQRTQQEDSAVYLCASSGSGAFDTGELFFGEGSRLTVL.

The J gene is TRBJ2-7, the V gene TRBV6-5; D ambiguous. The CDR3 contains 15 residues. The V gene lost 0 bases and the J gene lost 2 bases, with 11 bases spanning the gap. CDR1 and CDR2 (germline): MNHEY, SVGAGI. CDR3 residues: CASSYSPETPYEQYF. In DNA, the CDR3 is TGTGCCAGCAGTTACTCCCCAGAAACCCCCTACGAGCAGTACTTC.

The CDR3 DNA is TGTGCCAGCAGTTATGACAGGGAAGACAATCAGCCCCAGCATTTT. Amino acids: CASSYDREDNQPQHF. This sequence joins TRBV11-2 and TRBJ1-5; 7 bases align to TRBD1. CDR1 and CDR2 (germline): SGHAT, FQNNGV. V shed 6 bases, J shed 3 bases, and the junction held 8 bases outside the gene matches. The CDR3 has 15 residues.

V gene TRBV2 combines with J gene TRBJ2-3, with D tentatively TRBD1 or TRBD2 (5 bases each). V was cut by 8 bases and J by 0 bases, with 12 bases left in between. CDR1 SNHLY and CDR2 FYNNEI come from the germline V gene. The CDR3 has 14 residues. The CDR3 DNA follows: TGTGCCAGCGCCCGGGACCGAAGCACAGATACGCAGTATTTT. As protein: CASARDRSTDTQYF. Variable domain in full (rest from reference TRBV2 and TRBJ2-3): EPEVTQTPSHQVTQMGQEVILRCVPISNHLYFYWYRQILGQKVEFLVSFYNNEISEKSEIFDDQFSVERPDGSNFTLKIRSTKLEDSAMYFCASARDRSTDTQYFGPGTRLTVL.

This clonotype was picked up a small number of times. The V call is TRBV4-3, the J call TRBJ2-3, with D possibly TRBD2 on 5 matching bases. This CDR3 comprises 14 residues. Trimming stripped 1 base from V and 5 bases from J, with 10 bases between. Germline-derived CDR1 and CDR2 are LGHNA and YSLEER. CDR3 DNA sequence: TGCGCCAGCAGCCAAGCTAGCTCCGGAGATACGCAGTATTTT. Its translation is CASSQASSGDTQYF.

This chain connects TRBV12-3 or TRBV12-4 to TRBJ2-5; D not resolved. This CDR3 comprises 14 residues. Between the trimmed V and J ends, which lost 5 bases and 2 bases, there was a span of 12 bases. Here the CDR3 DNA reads TGTGCCAGCAGTCACATTGTACCGCAAGAGACCCAGTACTTC. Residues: CASSHIVPQETQYF.

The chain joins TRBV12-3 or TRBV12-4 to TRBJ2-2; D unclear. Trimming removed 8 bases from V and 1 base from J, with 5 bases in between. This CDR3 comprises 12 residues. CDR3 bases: TGTGCCAGCGCCGGGAACACCGGGGAGCTGTTTTTT. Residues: CASAGNTGELFF.